These 24 T cell receptor beta chains were sequenced from one sample in a study of neoadjuvant anti-PD-1 for oral cavity cancer. Assay used: immunoSEQ multiplex PCR; TCRdb lists only in-frame clones, some missing. The sample consists of tens of thousands of clones, around 82% of them appearing once. The specimen was PBMCs, collected before nivolumab (anti-PD-1) treatment. These receptors came from a person aged 40 to 85 with oral cavity squamous cell carcinoma.

The chain links TRBV4-2 to TRBJ2-2; the match to TRBD2 covers 9 bases. The CDR3 contains 17 residues. V shed 4 bases, J shed 0 bases, and the junction held 6 bases outside the gene matches. Germline CDR1 reads LGHNA; CDR2 reads YNFKEQ. CDR3 protein: CASSPRREGSNTGELFF. CDR3 DNA: TGTGCCAGCAGCCCCCGGCGGGAGGGCTCGAACACCGGGGAGCTGTTTTTT.

This rearrangement joins TRBV6-5 to TRBJ2-5, with 8 bases aligning to TRBD1. V gave up 4 bases and J gave up 5 bases; unmatched junction bases: 9. The CDR3 totals 15 residues. Per germline, CDR1 MNHEY and CDR2 SVGAGI. CDR3: CASSFYQGAGETQYF. The CDR3 DNA sequence: TGTGCCAGCAGTTTTTATCAGGGGGCAGGGGAGACCCAGTACTTC.

The chain recombines TRBV5-5 with TRBJ1-4; D ambiguous. From germline, CDR1 is SGHKS and CDR2 YYEKEE (reference sequence). The germline V and J ends were trimmed by 0 bases and 5 bases, with 5 bases remaining between them. CDR3 length equals 13 residues. For the CDR3, the DNA is TGTGCCAGCAGCTTGGTTCCAAATGAAAAACTGTTTTTT. This sequence encodes CASSLVPNEKLFF.

The chain carries TRBV4-1 and TRBJ1-4; the match to TRBD1 covers 7 bases. There are 18 residues in the CDR3. Trimming removed 0 bases from V and 0 bases from J; junction bases left unmatched: 7. Germline CDR1 is MGHRA and CDR2 is YSYEKL. The CDR3 region has the DNA TGCGCCAGCAGCCAAGAACCCGGGACAGCCGCAACTAATGAAAAACTGTTTTTT. This codes for CASSQEPGTAATNEKLFF.

The rearrangement uses TRBV30 and TRBJ2-3, with 10 nucleotides matching TRBD2. The junction had 6 bases not matched to a gene; V was cut back by 0 bases and J by 6 bases. The CDR3 loop spans 15 amino acids. The germline V gene has CDR1 GTSNPN and CDR2 SVGIG (reference sequence). CDR3 in amino acids: CAWSVQAGGLDTQYF. The CDR3 DNA reads TGTGCCTGGAGTGTACAAGCGGGGGGGCTGGATACGCAGTATTTT.

The chain joins TRBV13 to TRBJ1-2; D is undetermined. Trimming left V 4 bases short and J 7 bases short, with 7 bases between. CDR1 is PRHDT and CDR2 is FYEKMQ in the germline V gene (reference sequence). CDR3 length equals 11 residues. In nucleotides, the CDR3 is TGTGCCAGCAGCTACAGCGGTGGCTACACCTTC. Translation: CASSYSGGYTF.

The chain combines TRBV11-2 with TRBJ1-6; the match to TRBD1 covers 7 bases. V was clipped by 3 bases and J by 5 bases; unmatched bases: 13. Germline CDR1 is SGHAT and CDR2 is FQNNGV. The CDR3 sequence is 18 residues long. The CDR3 DNA reads as TGTGCCAGCAGCTTGGATTCCGGGACAGCCTTTAATAATTCACCCCTCCACTTT. Protein sequence: CASSLDSGTAFNNSPLHF.

This chain links TRBV19 with TRBJ1-1, with TRBD1 identical over 9 bases. This CDR3 spans 15 amino acids. The germline V gene encodes CDR1 LNHDA and CDR2 SQIVND (reference sequence). V was clipped by 6 bases and J by 2 bases; unmatched bases: 7. The CDR3 DNA reads as TGTGCCAGTAGATCGTCACAGGGGGCCAACACTGAAGCTTTCTTT. Translated: CASRSSQGANTEAFF. The full variable domain, its missing parts supplied by reference TRBV19 and TRBJ1-1, is DGGITQSPKYLFRKEGQNVTLSCEQNLNHDAMYWYRQDPGQGLRLIYYSQIVNDFQKGDIAEGYSVSREKKESFPLTVTSAQKNPTAFYLCASRSSQGANTEAFFGQGTRLTVV.

The chain recombines TRBV30 with TRBJ1-3; D is perhaps TRBD1 (5 bases). Germline V lookup: CDR1 GTSNPN, CDR2 SVGIG (reference sequence). The V and J ends lost 5 bases and 8 bases respectively, with 19 bases between them. CDR3 size: 14 residues. In DNA, the CDR3 is TGTGCCTGGGTACCGGGACTCCTACCGCACACCATATATTTT. Translated, it gives CAWVPGLLPHTIYF.

The chain joins TRBV6-1 to TRBJ1-5; D unclear. Germline V CDR1 and CDR2: MNHNS, SASEGT. The CDR3 length is 15 residues. Trimming removed 6 bases at V and 1 base at J, with 13 bases between. The CDR3 region has the DNA TGTGCCAGCAGCCTATATACTGTCAGCAATCAGCCCCAGCATTTT. Its translation: CASSLYTVSNQPQHF.

The V call is TRBV30, the J call TRBJ1-4, with D perhaps TRBD1 (5 bases). V shed 0 bases and J shed 0 bases, with 14 bases lying between them. Germline V gene lookup returns CDR1 GTSNPN and CDR2 SVGIG (reference sequence). This CDR3 contains 17 residues. DNA of the CDR3: TGTGCCTGGAGTGTACGTTACAGGATAGCAACTAATGAAAAACTGTTTTTT. Encoded protein: CAWSVRYRIATNEKLFF.

The rearrangement uses TRBV7-3 and TRBJ2-1; TRBD2 aligns across 9 bases. J lost 6 bases, V lost 2 bases, and 5 bases had no gene match. This CDR3 is 15 amino acids long. Germline V CDR1 and CDR2: SGHTA, FQGTGA. CDR3 in amino acids: CASSLGLAGLNEQFF. The CDR3 DNA reads TGTGCCAGCAGCTTAGGGCTAGCGGGACTCAATGAGCAGTTCTTC.

This clone was recorded once. This rearrangement joins TRBV6-1 to TRBJ2-7; TRBD2 might be the D (5 bases). Trimming took off 8 bases at V and 6 bases at J, with 14 bases between the two ends. The CDR3 spans 12 residues. In germline, CDR1 is MNHNS, CDR2 SASEGT. CDR3: CASSSWFSEQYF. CDR3 coding DNA: TGTGCCAGCTCTAGCTGGTTTTCCGAGCAGTACTTC.

The table lists this clone with a few counts. The gene calls are TRBV10-3 and TRBJ1-2; 7 bases are a match to TRBD1. Germline V lookup: CDR1 ENHRY, CDR2 SYGVKD. This CDR3 comprises 13 residues. The J segment lost 7 bases and the V segment lost 3 bases, leaving 5 bases of the junction unmatched. Written as DNA, the CDR3 is TGTGCCATCAGTGAAGACAGGGAGGGTGGCTACACCTTC. This encodes CAISEDREGGYTF.

This clone was observed a single time. The genes are TRBV5-1 and TRBJ1-2, with TRBD1 matching over 7 bases. V lost 0 bases and J lost 6; bases outside the gene matches: 8. CDR1 is SGHRS, CDR2 YFSETQ, per germline. The CDR3 consists of 15 residues. CDR3 bases: TGCGCCAGCAGCTTGGGCGCAGGGACAGTGGATGGCTACACCTTC. This gives the protein CASSLGAGTVDGYTF.

This chain links TRBV2 with TRBJ1-1, with D possibly matching TRBD1 (5 bases). The CDR3 sequence is 15 residues long. The germline CDR1 and CDR2 sequences are SNHLY and FYNNEI. DNA of the CDR3: TGTGCAACCCGAAGCGTTCAGGGAATATCCACTGAAGCTTTCTTT. This translates into CATRSVQGISTEAFF.

The genes are TRBV7-3 and TRBJ2-1; 8 bases line up with TRBD1. The germline CDR1 and CDR2 sequences are SGHTA and FQGTGA. Trimming at V came to 5 bases and at J to 4 bases, leaving 4 bases not matched to a gene. CDR3 length: 14 residues. In nucleotides, the CDR3 is TGTGCCAGCAGCAAGGGACAGGCGTACAATGAGCAGTTCTTC. Residues: CASSKGQAYNEQFF.

In regard to this clone: Its ends do not fully match the called genes, so a read error is possible. Other DNA sequences in this sample translate to the same CDR3. The rearrangement joins TRBV5-1 to TRBJ1-2; TRBD1 matches at 8 bases. The length of the CDR3 is 16 residues. The germline V gene has CDR1 SGHRS and CDR2 YFSETQ. The CDR3 nucleotides read TGTGCCAGCAGCTTGCAGGCGGCGCAGGGGGCCAATGGCTACACCTTC. Translation gives CASSLQAAQGANGYTF.

The chain employs TRBV2 and TRBJ1-5; 10 bases are a match to TRBD1. Germline V gives CDR1 SNHLY, CDR2 FYNNEI. The V and J ends lost 3 bases and 4 bases, in that order; junction bases with no gene match: 0. CDR3 length: 14 residues. The CDR3 protein is CASSEGQGNQPQHF. The DNA for the CDR3 is TGTGCCAGCAGTGAGGGACAGGGGAATCAGCCCCAGCATTTT.

The rearrangement links TRBV5-1 to TRBJ2-2; perhaps TRBD2 as D (5 bases). CDR1 and CDR2 (germline): SGHRS, YFSETQ. Between the trimmed V and J ends, which lost 7 bases and 0 bases, there was a span of 22 bases. The CDR3 sequence is 18 residues long. In DNA, the CDR3 is TGCGCCAGCGGACTTCCACACTCTTCGAGCGCGAACACCGGGGAGCTGTTTTTT. Protein sequence: CASGLPHSSSANTGELFF.

This clone was observed once. The rearrangement joins TRBV5-8 to TRBJ2-7; D gene ambiguous. Trimming cost V 1 base and J 6 bases, with 5 bases left between them. Germline V lookup: CDR1 SGHTS, CDR2 YDEGEE. The CDR3 sequence is 11 residues long. The CDR3, as DNA: TGTGCCAGCAGCTTGAGAGTCGAGCAGTACTTC. Its translation: CASSLRVEQYF.

This chain uses TRBV7-3 with TRBJ2-2, with 7 bases identical to TRBD1. The CDR3 totals 13 residues. Germline V gene data show CDR1 as SGHTA and CDR2 as FQGTGA. Losses at the gene ends were 3 bases for V and 5 bases for J; bases not matched to a gene: 0. CDR3 in DNA: TGTGCCAGCAGCTTCAGGGGGACCGGGGAGCTGTTTTTT. Translation gives CASSFRGTGELFF.

The V and J genes are TRBV5-4 and TRBJ2-5; D not certain. V was shortened by 4 bases and J by 0 bases, with 7 bases between the two germline ends. Germline V gene lookup returns CDR1 SGHNT and CDR2 YYREEE (reference sequence). The CDR3 has 13 amino acids. The CDR3 coding sequence is TGTGCCAGCAGCCCAGACTACCAAGAGACCCAGTACTTC. It yields the protein CASSPDYQETQYF.

The chain joins TRBV5-1 to TRBJ2-7; 10 bases align to TRBD1. Germline lookup yields CDR1 SGHRS and CDR2 YFSETQ. This CDR3 region has 15 residues. After removal of 4 bases from V and 3 bases from J, the junction contained 7 bases not matched to a gene. The DNA of the CDR3 is TGCGCCAGCAGCCAGATCGACAGGGGGCACTACGAGCAGTACTTC. Its translation: CASSQIDRGHYEQYF.